This entry lists 22 T cell receptor beta chains sequenced from one sample in a study of T cell repertoires in cytomegalovirus infection. One entry per CDR3 protein results from TCRdb running MiXCR on the reads. This table holds 250,000 to 300,000 distinct CDR3 sequences, over 20% found once. The sample taken for sequencing was PBMCs. The receptors stem from a human donor in good health (CMV status not recorded). Some clones in this sample may be carry-over from other donors' samples.

This clonotype was picked up many times. This chain uses TRBV6-1 with TRBJ2-7; D uncertain. This CDR3 region has 11 residues. Trimming removed 7 bases at V and 3 bases at J, with 7 bases between. Germline V gene sequence: CDR1 MNHNS, CDR2 SASEGT. CDR3 DNA: TGTGCCAGCACCCCAGACTACGAGCAGTACTTC. Translating gives CASTPDYEQYF.

This sequence joins TRBV19 and TRBJ2-3; a possible D gene is TRBD1 (6 bases). V was trimmed by 4 bases and J by 1 base, leaving 9 bases between them. Germline CDR1 LNHDA, CDR2 SQIVND (reference sequence). The CDR3 totals 14 residues. The CDR3 spells CASSTGVGTDTQYF. CDR3 DNA sequence: TGTGCCAGTAGTACAGGGGTAGGCACAGATACGCAGTATTTT.

The table lists this clonotype with a few counts. The V call is TRBV20-1, the J call TRBJ2-1; a possible D gene is TRBD2 (6 bases). V lost 5 bases to trimming and J lost 3 bases, with 8 bases between them. CDR1 and CDR2 from the germline V gene are DFQATT and SNEGSKA (reference sequence). The CDR3 covers 12 residues. CDR3 DNA: TGCAGTGCTTGGGGGGACTACAATGAGCAGTTCTTC. As protein: CSAWGDYNEQFF.

This clonotype has more than one count but fewer than ten. V is TRBV19 and J is TRBJ1-1; maybe TRBD1 (6 bases). This CDR3 region has 13 residues. The V end was cut by 6 bases, the J end by 5 bases, with 13 bases between. Germline assignment: CDR1 LNHDA and CDR2 SQIVND (reference sequence). This CDR3 reads CASSSRGRTEAFF. The DNA for the CDR3 is TGTGCCAGTAGCTCGCGGGGGCGGACTGAAGCTTTCTTT.

This clonotype has ten or more counts. The gene calls are TRBV7-3 and TRBJ2-2, with 9 bases matching TRBD2. The CDR3 has 16 amino acids. The ends lost 5 bases at V and 6 bases at J; junction bases unmatched: 10. CDR1 and CDR2 from the germline V gene are SGHTA and FQGTGA. This CDR3 is CASSPLAGRGPGELFF. Here the CDR3 DNA reads TGTGCCAGCAGCCCTCTAGCGGGGCGAGGTCCCGGGGAGCTGTTTTTT. Variable domain in full (rest from reference TRBV7-3 and TRBJ2-2): GAGVSQTPSNKVTEKGKYVELRCDPISGHTALYWYRQSLGQGPEFLIYFQGTGAADDSGLPNDRFFAVRPEGSVSTLKIQRTERGDSAVYLCASSPLAGRGPGELFFGEGSRLTVL.

This clonotype was seen a handful of times. The chain's CDR3 is CASSYTDGRYEQYF. Written as DNA, the CDR3 is TGTGCCAGCAGTTACACGGACGGACGTTACGAGCAGTACTTC. This chain links TRBV6-6 with TRBJ2-7; D gene uncertain. In germline, CDR1 is MNHNY, CDR2 SVGAGI (reference sequence). The CDR3 has 14 amino acids. Trimming removed 2 bases from V and 4 bases from J, with 12 bases in between.

The CDR3 DNA reads as TGTGCCAGCTCACGCGGGGGAGAGACCCAGTACTTC. Translation: CASSRGGETQYF. The rearrangement joins TRBV18 to TRBJ2-5, with TRBD2 identical over 7 bases. This CDR3 contains 12 residues. J gave up 4 bases and V 4 bases, and 0 bases lay outside the gene matches. Germline CDR1 and CDR2: KGHSH and LQKENI.

This clonotype was seen ten or more times. The chain uses TRBV7-2 and TRBJ1-1; D unresolved. V lost 5 bases and J 3 bases, leaving 10 bases between the germline ends. In germline, CDR1 is SGHTA, CDR2 FQGNSA. The CDR3 is 13 amino acids. CDR3 residues: CASSSQKDTEAFF. In nucleotides, the CDR3 is TGTGCCAGCAGCAGCCAGAAGGACACTGAAGCTTTCTTT. Full variable domain (rest looked up from reference TRBV7-2 and TRBJ1-1): GAGVSQSPSNKVTEKGKDVELRCDPISGHTALYWYRQSLGQGLEFLIYFQGNSAPDKSGLPSDRFSAERTGGSVSTLTIQRTQQEDSAVYLCASSSQKDTEAFFGQGTRLTVV.

There are many counts of this clonotype. The V call is TRBV7-2, the J call TRBJ1-2, with D hard to call. There are 12 residues in the CDR3. V was cut by 7 bases and J by 4 bases, with 10 bases left in between. CDR1 is SGHTA, CDR2 FQGNSA, per germline. The CDR3, as DNA: TGTGCCAGCACCGGCCAACTCTATGGCTACACCTTC. Translation gives CASTGQLYGYTF.

The chain recombines TRBV28 with TRBJ2-6; no firm D call. CDR3 length equals 16 residues. The V gene's germline CDR1 is MDHEN and CDR2 SYDVKM. The V end lost 6 bases, the J end lost 0 bases, and 12 bases lay between the germline ends. CDR3 nucleotides: TGTGCCAGCAGCCGCTCAGGACGCTCTGGGGCCAACGTCCTGACTTTC. This codes for CASSRSGRSGANVLTF.

The V and J genes are TRBV6-5 and TRBJ2-7; TRBD1 aligns across 9 bases. V gave up 6 bases and J gave up 2 bases; unmatched junction bases: 5. Germline loops: CDR1 MNHEY, CDR2 SVGAGI. The CDR3 has 14 residues. The CDR3, as DNA: TGTGCCAGCAGGAGGACAGGGGCAGCCTACGAGCAGTACTTC. Translated, it gives CASRRTGAAYEQYF.

V is TRBV24-1 and J is TRBJ2-1; TRBD2 aligns across 11 bases. CDR3 length: 17 amino acids. V was clipped by 7 bases and J by 3 bases; unmatched bases: 10. The germline V gene encodes CDR1 KGHDR and CDR2 SFDVKD. The CDR3 DNA reads as TGTGCCACCAGCCCGACACTCACTAGCGGGAGCTACAATGAGCAGTTCTTC. Translating gives CATSPTLTSGSYNEQFF.

The chain couples TRBV7-9 to TRBJ1-2; tentatively, D is TRBD1 (5 bases). The CDR3 has 13 amino acids. With 8 bases removed from V and 4 bases from J, the gap between germline ends came to 14 bases. Germline values: CDR1 SEHNR, CDR2 FQNEAQ (reference sequence). CDR3 loop: CASEEDTGYGYTF. In nucleotides, the CDR3 is TGTGCCAGCGAAGAGGACACAGGCTATGGCTACACCTTC.

This clonotype showed up just a few times. The CDR3 loop reads CASTSDRTYEQYF. CDR3 DNA sequence: TGTGCCAGCACTTCGGACAGGACCTACGAGCAGTACTTC. The chain couples TRBV28 to TRBJ2-7, with 7 bases lining up with TRBD1. This CDR3 is built from 13 residues. V dropped 7 bases and J dropped 2; count of bases not matched to a gene: 5. In germline, CDR1 is MDHEN, CDR2 SYDVKM.

This chain joins TRBV19 and TRBJ1-1; D may be TRBD1 (5 bases). CDR1 is LNHDA and CDR2 is SQIVND in the germline V gene (reference sequence). Trimming took off 3 bases at V and 3 bases at J, with 8 bases between the two ends. This CDR3 has 13 residues. The DNA for the CDR3 is TGTGCCAGTAGTATCGCGACAGACACTGAAGCTTTCTTT. Amino acids: CASSIATDTEAFF.

The rearrangement joins TRBV4-3 to TRBJ2-2; D gene uncertain. Germline-derived CDR1 and CDR2 are LGHNA and YSLEER. CDR3 length: 17 amino acids. V was cut by 0 bases and J by 4 bases, with 15 bases left in between. This CDR3 is CASSQDTLAGFTGELFF. CDR3 in DNA: TGCGCCAGCAGCCAAGATACGTTGGCAGGATTCACCGGGGAGCTGTTTTTT.

The chain is built from TRBV11-2 and TRBJ2-3, with 11 bases identical to TRBD2. The CDR3 is made up of 16 amino acids. Looked up from germline, CDR1 is SGHAT and CDR2 is FQNNGV. V gave up 5 bases and J gave up 3 bases; unmatched junction bases: 7. The CDR3 DNA is TGTGCCAGCAGCCCGGGGGCTAGCGGGAGGACAGATACGCAGTATTTT. This translates into CASSPGASGRTDTQYF.

V and J are TRBV7-2 and TRBJ1-6; no definite D call. The V gene's germline CDR1 is SGHTA and CDR2 FQGNSA. This CDR3 region has 14 residues. V was clipped by 4 bases and J by 10 bases, with 14 bases between them. CDR3 sequence reads: CASSSTSKRSPLHF. The CDR3 nucleotides are TGTGCCAGCAGCTCAACATCCAAGAGATCACCCCTCCACTTT.

The gene calls are TRBV6-2 or TRBV6-3 and TRBJ2-1; 13 nucleotides align to TRBD2. Losses at the gene ends were 8 bases for V and 9 bases for J; bases not matched to a gene: 4. In germline, CDR1 is MNHEY, CDR2 SVGEGT. This CDR3 contains 13 residues. The CDR3 is CASRTSGRAEQFF. CDR3 sequence (DNA): TGTGCCAGCCGGACTAGCGGGAGAGCTGAGCAGTTCTTC.

The rearrangement links TRBV12-3 or TRBV12-4 to TRBJ1-1; 8 bases are a match to TRBD1. There are 14 residues in the CDR3. J gave up 0 bases and V 6 bases, and 3 bases lay outside the gene matches. The CDR3 nucleotides read TGTGCCAGCAGGAAGGACAGGGTGAACACTGAAGCTTTCTTT. Encoded protein: CASRKDRVNTEAFF.

This clonotype was recorded at least ten times. The chain recombines TRBV7-2 with TRBJ1-6; TRBD1 matches at 8 bases. The ends lost 3 bases at V and 10 bases at J; junction bases unmatched: 11. CDR3 length: 16 amino acids. The germline V gene encodes CDR1 SGHTA and CDR2 FQGNSA. The CDR3 loop is CASSFMSTGTGSPLHF. The CDR3 DNA reads TGTGCCAGCAGCTTTATGTCGACAGGGACAGGATCACCCCTCCACTTT.

This clonotype was detected ten times or more. V usage is TRBV7-2 and J usage is TRBJ1-4; 7 nucleotides line up with TRBD1. The V and J ends lost 5 bases and 6 bases, in that order; junction bases with no gene match: 6. Looked up from germline, CDR1 is SGHTA and CDR2 is FQGNSA. The CDR3 consists of 14 residues. CDR3 nucleotide sequence: TGTGCCAGCAGCCCCGGGACAGTTTATGAAAAACTGTTTTTT. It is translated as CASSPGTVYEKLFF.